These 21 T cell receptor beta chains came from one sample sequenced in a study of T cell responses to AZD1222 COVID-19 vaccine. TCRdb's copy holds only in-frame clones and misses some; the assay was immunoSEQ multiplex PCR. The sample includes a few hundred thousand clones, just over 90% of them seen just once. The material sequenced was peripheral blood, taken on day 0 of AZD1222 vaccination. The origin of the receptors is an adult in good health.

V gene TRBV2 combines with J gene TRBJ2-7; no definite D call. With 4 bases removed from V and 4 bases from J, the gap between germline ends came to 11 bases. This CDR3 is built from 13 residues. The germline V gene encodes CDR1 SNHLY and CDR2 FYNNEI. DNA of the CDR3: TGTGCCAGCAGTGTGAATGCTCAATACGAGCAGTACTTC. It is translated as CASSVNAQYEQYF.

This chain uses TRBV6-5 with TRBJ1-2; tentative D call: TRBD1 (5 bases). Trimming removed 7 bases from V and 4 bases from J, with 13 bases in between. The germline gives CDR1 MNHEY, CDR2 SVGAGI. The length of the CDR3 is 13 residues. Here the CDR3 DNA reads TGTGCCAGCACCCCGCGAGGGGCCTATGGCTACACCTTC. It specifies CASTPRGAYGYTF.

The CDR3 reads CASSFIGWNTIYF. For the CDR3, the DNA is TGTGCCAGCAGTTTTATAGGGTGGAACACCATATATTTT. This chain joins TRBV12-3 or TRBV12-4 and TRBJ1-3, with D unresolved. The V end was cut by 3 bases, the J end by 7 bases, with 10 bases between. The CDR3 contains 13 residues.

This chain connects TRBV28 to TRBJ1-3, with 7 bases matching TRBD1. After removal of 6 bases from V and 2 bases from J, the junction contained 10 bases not matched to a gene. CDR3 length: 16 amino acids. In germline, CDR1 is MDHEN, CDR2 SYDVKM. The CDR3 sequence is CASRGQAAGTGNTIYF. Written as DNA, the CDR3 is TGTGCCAGCAGAGGACAGGCGGCAGGGACTGGAAACACCATATATTTT.

The rearrangement joins TRBV2 to TRBJ1-1; D ambiguous. V lost 5 bases to trimming and J lost 5 bases, with 6 bases between them. The CDR3 has 11 residues. CDR1 is SNHLY, CDR2 FYNNEI, per germline. CDR3 DNA sequence: TGTGCCAGCAGTCGTAGGACTGAAGCTTTCTTT. It yields the protein CASSRRTEAFF. Based on the CDR3 plus reference TRBV2 and TRBJ1-1, the full variable domain is EPEVTQTPSHQVTQMGQEVILRCVPISNHLYFYWYRQILGQKVEFLVSFYNNEISEKSEIFDDQFSVERPDGSNFTLKIRSTKLEDSAMYFCASSRRTEAFFGQGTRLTVV.

The chain has TRBV9 and TRBJ1-2, with 8 bases aligning to TRBD1. CDR3 length equals 15 residues. Germline V gives CDR1 SGDLS, CDR2 YYNGEE. After removal of 3 bases from V and 7 bases from J, the junction contained 11 bases not matched to a gene. In nucleotides, the CDR3 is TGTGCCAGCAGCGAGGGGGCAGGGGGCCTCGGTGGCTACACCTTC. It translates to CASSEGAGGLGGYTF.

This chain links TRBV20-1 with TRBJ2-1; the D gene is possibly TRBD2 (6 bases). The V gene's germline CDR1 is DFQATT and CDR2 SNEGSKA (reference sequence). The CDR3 contains 16 residues. V was trimmed by 3 bases and J by 3 bases, leaving 18 bases between them. DNA of the CDR3: TGCAGTGCTAGTTCCGCCCGGGACTCGGTCTACAATGAGCAGTTCTTC. Its translation: CSASSARDSVYNEQFF.

This clone showed up just a few times. The chain couples TRBV19 to TRBJ1-5; D gene unclear. The CDR3 is 13 residues long. Between the trimmed V and J ends, which lost 7 bases and 4 bases, there was a span of 11 bases. Germline V CDR1 and CDR2: LNHDA, SQIVND (reference sequence). The CDR3 sequence is CASNKIVNQPQHF. The CDR3, as DNA: TGTGCCAGTAACAAGATCGTGAATCAGCCCCAGCATTTT.

This clone was seen just once. The chain joins TRBV5-8 to TRBJ1-5; D remains unclear. This CDR3 is 16 amino acids long. The germline V and J ends were trimmed by 1 base and 0 bases, with 11 bases remaining between them. Per the germline V gene, CDR1 is SGHTS and CDR2 is YDEGEE. CDR3 DNA sequence: TGTGCCAGCAGCTTGAGGCCTCACAATAGCAATCAGCCCCAGCATTTT. This gives the protein CASSLRPHNSNQPQHF.

This clone was observed a single time. The genes are TRBV5-6 and TRBJ2-5; 9 bases align to TRBD1. J was trimmed by 5 bases and V by 3 bases; bases with no gene match: 5. Germline V CDR1 and CDR2: SGHDT, YYEEEE. The CDR3 totals 14 residues. The CDR3 DNA is TGTGCCAGCAGCTCTACAGGGGGCCGGGAGACCCAGTACTTC. Its protein is CASSSTGGRETQYF. The full variable domain, rest sourced from reference TRBV5-6 and TRBJ2-5, is DAGVTQSPTHLIKTRGQQVTLRCSPKSGHDTVSWYQQALGQGPQFIFQYYEEEERQRGNFPDRFSGHQFPNYSSELNVNALLLGDSALYLCASSSTGGRETQYFGPGTRLLVL.

The gene calls are TRBV3-1 (or the pseudogene TRBV3-2) and TRBJ2-7; D remains ambiguous. Germline assignment: CDR1 LGHDT and CDR2 YNNKEL (reference sequence). The CDR3 has 11 amino acids. The V end was cut by 5 bases, the J end by 3 bases, with 5 bases between. The CDR3 reads CASSSDYEQYF. DNA for the CDR3: TGTGCCAGCAGCTCGGACTACGAGCAGTACTTC.

V is TRBV28 and J is TRBJ1-3; D might be TRBD1 (5 bases). V lost 4 bases, J lost 2 bases, and 12 bases lay in between. There are 15 residues in the CDR3. Germline V gene sequence: CDR1 MDHEN, CDR2 SYDVKM. The CDR3 here is CASSWGREAGNTIYF. The CDR3 DNA is TGTGCCAGCAGTTGGGGCAGGGAAGCTGGAAACACCATATATTTT.

CDR3 sequence (DNA): TGTGCCAGCACCTCCACGGATAGCAATCAGCCCCAGCATTTT. This translates into CASTSTDSNQPQHF. The chain combines TRBV5-6 with TRBJ1-5; D not certain. CDR1 SGHDT and CDR2 YYEEEE come from the germline V gene. The CDR3 is 14 amino acids. Trimming stripped 6 bases from V and 0 bases from J, with 10 bases between.

The chain carries TRBV12-3 or TRBV12-4 and TRBJ2-7; D gene uncertain. Trimming cost V 2 bases and J 5 bases, with 4 bases left between them. The CDR3 covers 11 residues. The CDR3 protein is CASSLKNEQYF. In DNA, the CDR3 is TGTGCCAGCAGTTTAAAAAACGAGCAGTACTTC.

This clone was seen a single time. Written as DNA, the CDR3 is TGTGCCAGCAGCCCTGGGACAGGGAATAAAGAGACCCAGTACTTC. It is translated as CASSPGTGNKETQYF. V and J are TRBV7-6 and TRBJ2-5, with 9 bases matching TRBD1. The V segment lost 5 bases and the J segment 3 bases; nucleotides outside the gene matches: 7. Germline CDR1 reads SGHVS; CDR2 reads FNYEAQ. The CDR3 covers 15 residues.

This clone has just one count. The chain has TRBV19 and TRBJ1-2; D might be TRBD1 (6 bases). Trimming pared 5 bases from V and 4 bases from J, leaving 14 bases between. The CDR3 is 14 residues long. Germline CDR1 and CDR2: LNHDA and SQIVND (reference sequence). CDR3 nucleotides: TGTGCCAGTAGTTCTCAAAGGGGGTTCTATGGCTACACCTTC. Encoded protein: CASSSQRGFYGYTF.

The chain is built from TRBV2 and TRBJ1-4; D gene uncertain. Trimming shortened V by 2 bases and J by 8 bases, and 6 bases separated the two germline ends. The CDR3 totals 12 residues. The germline V gene encodes CDR1 SNHLY and CDR2 FYNNEI. For the CDR3, the DNA is TGTGCCAGCAGTGAAATGGGGGAAAAACTGTTTTTT. This translates into CASSEMGEKLFF.

In regard to this clone: A much larger clone differs from this one at a single base, so this may be a read error. J is TRBJ2-2 and V is TRBV6-4; a weak D match, TRBD1 (5 bases). This CDR3 has 13 residues. The germline V gene has CDR1 MRHNA and CDR2 SNTAGT. V was clipped by 2 bases and J by 4 bases, with 5 bases between them. CDR3 DNA sequence: TGTGCCAGCAGTGACAGGGGCACCGGGGAGCTGTTTTTT. Its translation is CASSDRGTGELFF.

The chain has TRBV3-1 (or the pseudogene TRBV3-2) and TRBJ2-7; TRBD1 aligns across 9 bases. CDR1 is LGHDT and CDR2 is YNNKEL in the germline V gene (reference sequence). Germline trimming cut 0 bases from V and 5 bases from J; bases unmatched to any gene: 14. This CDR3 spans 18 amino acids. The DNA of the CDR3 is TGTGCCAGCAGCCAAGAAGGAGGGATCGGGACAGGGCGGAACGAGCAGTACTTC. Translating it yields CASSQEGGIGTGRNEQYF.

A few counts support this clone. The chain joins TRBV11-1 to TRBJ2-7; the match to TRBD2 covers 8 bases. The germline V gene has CDR1 SGHAT and CDR2 FQDESV (reference sequence). The V and J ends lost 5 bases and 2 bases, in that order; junction bases with no gene match: 8. The CDR3 loop spans 15 amino acids. This CDR3 is CASSPGGGRPYEQYF. CDR3 in DNA: TGTGCCAGCAGCCCGGGGGGGGGACGGCCCTACGAGCAGTACTTC.

The gene calls are TRBV11-2 and TRBJ2-7, with TRBD2 matching 10 bases. CDR1 and CDR2 from the germline V gene are SGHAT and FQNNGV. The CDR3 totals 17 residues. V lost 3 bases and J lost 2; bases outside the gene matches: 10. For the CDR3, the DNA is TGTGCCAGCAGCTTTCTAGCGGGGGCGAACTTGGCCTACGAGCAGTACTTC. Its translation: CASSFLAGANLAYEQYF.